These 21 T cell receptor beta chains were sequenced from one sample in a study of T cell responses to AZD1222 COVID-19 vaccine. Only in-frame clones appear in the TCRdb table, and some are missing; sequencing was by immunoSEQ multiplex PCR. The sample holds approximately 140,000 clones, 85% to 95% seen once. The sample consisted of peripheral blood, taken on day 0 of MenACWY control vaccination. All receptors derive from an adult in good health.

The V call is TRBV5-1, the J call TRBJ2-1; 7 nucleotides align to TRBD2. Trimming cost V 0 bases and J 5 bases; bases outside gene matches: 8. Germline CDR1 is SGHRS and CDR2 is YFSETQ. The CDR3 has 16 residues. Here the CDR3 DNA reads TGCGCCAGCAGCTTGGCCGCGTCTAGCGGAAACAATGAGCAGTTCTTC. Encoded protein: CASSLAASSGNNEQFF.

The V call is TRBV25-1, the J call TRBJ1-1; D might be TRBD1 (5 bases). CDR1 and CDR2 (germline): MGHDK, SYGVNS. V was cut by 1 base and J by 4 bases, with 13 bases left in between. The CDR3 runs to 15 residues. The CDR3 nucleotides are TGTGCCAGCAGTGAATCGGTCAGGGATTTCACTGAAGCTTTCTTT. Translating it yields CASSESVRDFTEAFF.

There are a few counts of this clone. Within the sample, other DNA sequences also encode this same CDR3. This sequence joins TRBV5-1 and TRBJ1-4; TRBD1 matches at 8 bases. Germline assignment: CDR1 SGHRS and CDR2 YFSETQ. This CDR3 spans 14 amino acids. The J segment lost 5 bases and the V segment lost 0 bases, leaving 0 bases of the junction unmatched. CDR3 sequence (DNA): TGCGCCAGCAGCTTGGGACAGGGGAATGAAAAACTGTTTTTT. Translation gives CASSLGQGNEKLFF.

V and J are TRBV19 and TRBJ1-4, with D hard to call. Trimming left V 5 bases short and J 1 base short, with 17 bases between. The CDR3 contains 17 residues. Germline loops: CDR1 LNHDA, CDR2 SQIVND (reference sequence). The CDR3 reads CASSSPGRGITNEKLFF. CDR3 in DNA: TGTGCCAGTAGTTCCCCCGGCAGAGGGATAACTAATGAAAAACTGTTTTTT.

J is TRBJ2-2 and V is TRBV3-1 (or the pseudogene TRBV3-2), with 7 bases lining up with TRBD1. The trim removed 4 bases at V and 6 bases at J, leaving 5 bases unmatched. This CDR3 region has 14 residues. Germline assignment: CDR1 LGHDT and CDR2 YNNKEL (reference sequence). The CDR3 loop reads CASSRTGTAGELFF. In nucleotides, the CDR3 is TGTGCCAGCAGCCGGACCGGGACAGCCGGGGAGCTGTTTTTT.

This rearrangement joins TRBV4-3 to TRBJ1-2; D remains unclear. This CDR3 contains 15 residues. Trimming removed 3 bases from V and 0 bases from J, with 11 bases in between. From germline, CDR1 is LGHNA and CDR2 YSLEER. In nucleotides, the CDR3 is TGCGCCAGCAGCCAGTTCTTCCGATCTAACTATGGCTACACCTTC. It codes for CASSQFFRSNYGYTF.

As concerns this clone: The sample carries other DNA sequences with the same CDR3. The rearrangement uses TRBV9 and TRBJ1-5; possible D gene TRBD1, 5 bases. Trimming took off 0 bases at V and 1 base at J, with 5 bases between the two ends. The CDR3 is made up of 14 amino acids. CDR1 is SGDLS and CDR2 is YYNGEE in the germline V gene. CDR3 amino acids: CASSVGDSNQPQHF. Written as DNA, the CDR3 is TGTGCCAGCAGCGTAGGGGACAGCAATCAGCCCCAGCATTTT.

CDR3 coding DNA: TGCAGTGCTAGTCGAAACAGGGGTGGAAGCAATCAGCCCCAGCATTTT. It codes for CSASRNRGGSNQPQHF. The genes are TRBV20-1 and TRBJ1-5; TRBD1 matches 7 bases. The CDR3 loop spans 16 amino acids. The V gene's germline CDR1 is DFQATT and CDR2 SNEGSKA (reference sequence). With V trimmed by 3 bases and J by 1 base, 9 bases remained unmatched.

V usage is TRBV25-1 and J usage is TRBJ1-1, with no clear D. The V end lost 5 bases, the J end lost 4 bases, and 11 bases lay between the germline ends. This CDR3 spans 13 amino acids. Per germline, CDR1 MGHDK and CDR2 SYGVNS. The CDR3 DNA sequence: TGTGCCAGCAGTAGGTTGGTCGGCACTGAAGCTTTCTTT. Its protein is CASSRLVGTEAFF.

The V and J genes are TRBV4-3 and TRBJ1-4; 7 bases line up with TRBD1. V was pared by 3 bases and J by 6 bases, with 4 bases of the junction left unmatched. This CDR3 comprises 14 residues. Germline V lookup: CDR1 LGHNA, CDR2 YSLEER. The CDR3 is CASSQGQWDEKLFF. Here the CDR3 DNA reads TGCGCCAGCAGCCAGGGACAGTGGGATGAAAAACTGTTTTTT.

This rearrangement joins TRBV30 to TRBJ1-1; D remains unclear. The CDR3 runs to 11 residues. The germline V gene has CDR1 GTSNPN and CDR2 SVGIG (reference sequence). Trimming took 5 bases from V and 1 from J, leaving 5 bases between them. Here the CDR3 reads CAWGGNTEAFF. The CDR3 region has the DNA TGTGCCTGGGGAGGGAACACTGAAGCTTTCTTT.

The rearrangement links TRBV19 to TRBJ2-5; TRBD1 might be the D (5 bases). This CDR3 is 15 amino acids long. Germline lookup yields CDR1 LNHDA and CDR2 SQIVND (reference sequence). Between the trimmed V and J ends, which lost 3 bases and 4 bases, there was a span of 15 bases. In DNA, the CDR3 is TGTGCCAGTAGTATCGCAGGGATCGGACGAGAGACCCAGTACTTC. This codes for CASSIAGIGRETQYF.

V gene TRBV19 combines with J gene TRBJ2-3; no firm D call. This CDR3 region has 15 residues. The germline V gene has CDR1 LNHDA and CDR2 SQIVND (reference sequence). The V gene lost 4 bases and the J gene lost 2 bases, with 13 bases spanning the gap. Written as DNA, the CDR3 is TGTGCCAGTAGTACACTGAAGAGAAACACAGATACGCAGTATTTT. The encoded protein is CASSTLKRNTDTQYF.

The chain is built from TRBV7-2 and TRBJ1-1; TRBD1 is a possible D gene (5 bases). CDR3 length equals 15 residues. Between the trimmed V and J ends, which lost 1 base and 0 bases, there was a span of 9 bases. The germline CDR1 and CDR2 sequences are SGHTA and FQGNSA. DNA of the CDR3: TGTGCCAGCAGCTTAGGAGCAGGGCTGAACACTGAAGCTTTCTTT. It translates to CASSLGAGLNTEAFF.

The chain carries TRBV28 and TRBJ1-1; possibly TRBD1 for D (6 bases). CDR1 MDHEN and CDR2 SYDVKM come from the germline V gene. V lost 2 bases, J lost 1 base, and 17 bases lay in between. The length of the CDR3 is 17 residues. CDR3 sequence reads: CASSLGITGQSNTEAFF. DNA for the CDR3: TGTGCCAGCAGTTTAGGAATTACAGGGCAGTCGAACACTGAAGCTTTCTTT.

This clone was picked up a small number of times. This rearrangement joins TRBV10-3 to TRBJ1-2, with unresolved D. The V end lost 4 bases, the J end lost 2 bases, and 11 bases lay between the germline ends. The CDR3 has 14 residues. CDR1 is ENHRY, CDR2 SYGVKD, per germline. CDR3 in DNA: TGTGCCATCAGTGTTCGGGTAGAGAACTATGGCTACACCTTC. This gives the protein CAISVRVENYGYTF.

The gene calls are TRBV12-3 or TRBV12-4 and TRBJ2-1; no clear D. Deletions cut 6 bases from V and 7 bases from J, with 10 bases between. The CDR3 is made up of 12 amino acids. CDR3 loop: CASSSGANEQFF. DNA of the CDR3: TGTGCCAGCAGCTCAGGTGCGAATGAGCAGTTCTTC.

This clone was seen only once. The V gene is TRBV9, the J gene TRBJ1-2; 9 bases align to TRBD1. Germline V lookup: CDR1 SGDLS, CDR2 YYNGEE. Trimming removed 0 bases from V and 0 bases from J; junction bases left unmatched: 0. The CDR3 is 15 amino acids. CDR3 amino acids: CASSVGTGANYGYTF. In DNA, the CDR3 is TGTGCCAGCAGCGTAGGGACAGGGGCTAACTATGGCTACACCTTC. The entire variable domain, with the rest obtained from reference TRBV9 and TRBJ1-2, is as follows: DSGVTQTPKHLITATGQRVTLRCSPRSGDLSVYWYQQSLDQGLQFLIQYYNGEERAKGNILERFSAQQFPDLHSELNLSSLELGDSALYFCASSVGTGANYGYTFGSGTRLTVV.

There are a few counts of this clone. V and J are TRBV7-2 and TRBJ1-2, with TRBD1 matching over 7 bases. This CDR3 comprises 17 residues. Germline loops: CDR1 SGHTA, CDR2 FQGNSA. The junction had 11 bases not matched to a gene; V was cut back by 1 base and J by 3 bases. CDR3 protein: CASSLVGGVGVDYGYTF. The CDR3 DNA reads TGTGCCAGCAGCTTAGTAGGGGGCGTAGGAGTGGACTATGGCTACACCTTC.

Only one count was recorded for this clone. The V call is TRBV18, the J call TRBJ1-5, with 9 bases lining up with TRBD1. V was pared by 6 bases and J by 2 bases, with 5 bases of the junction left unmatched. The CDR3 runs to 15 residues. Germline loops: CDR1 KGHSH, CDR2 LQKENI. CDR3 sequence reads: CASSWGQGGNQPQHF. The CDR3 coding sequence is TGTGCCAGCTCGTGGGGACAGGGCGGCAATCAGCCCCAGCATTTT. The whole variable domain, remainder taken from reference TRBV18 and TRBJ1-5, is NAGVMQNPRHLVRRRGQEARLRCSPMKGHSHVYWYRQLPEEGLKFMVYLQKENIIDESGMPKERFSAEFPKEGPSILRIQQVVRGDSAAYFCASSWGQGGNQPQHFGDGTRLSIL.

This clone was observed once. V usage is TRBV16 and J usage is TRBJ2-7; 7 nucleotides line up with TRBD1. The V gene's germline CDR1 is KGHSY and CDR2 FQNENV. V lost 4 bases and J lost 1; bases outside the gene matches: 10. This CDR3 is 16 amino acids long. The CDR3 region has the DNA TGTGCCAGCAGCCGAACAACAGGGGCCTCGTCCTACGAGCAGTACTTC. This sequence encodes CASSRTTGASSYEQYF.